This T cell receptor beta chain was captured in a study of cytomegalovirus exposure and HLA in healthy donors (dated by TCRdb to 2017 to 2019). In the study overall: According to a later analysis, one platform produced both the roughly 110 validation repertoires and the 550 to 800 repertoires of the first cohort. To predict cytomegalovirus infection status, the study brought together high-throughput TCR immunosequencing, statistical association of individual TCRs with disease status, and machine learning. In addition to the first cohort of several hundred subjects, a separate validation cohort of 120 different subjects was used. The study aimed to test whether signatures of past pathogen exposure could be identified by cataloging public T cell receptors. The full study reports these points: It was suggested by the authors that the approach could potentially be generalized to other disease states and immunological phenotypes. In both the original and validation cohorts, the classifier was reported to diagnose cytomegalovirus status with high specificity and sensitivity. In the study, some 160 TCR beta chains were listed as associated with cytomegalovirus. Of the cluster scores, roughly 95% were above 0 in a later analysis, which found that TCRs clustered in the first cohort also tended to co-occur in the 120 or so validation repertoires. Three of the identified cytomegalovirus-associated TCR beta chains were confirmed in vitro to be specific for cytomegalovirus antigens. A later analysis lacked HLA typing for the validation cohort, so it scored co-occurrence in that cohort across all 120 or so repertoires. While some public TCRs were present in many individuals, most TCR sequences turned up only very rarely across donors.

Separate from the roughly 700-subject first cohort, the validation cohort of some 130 subjects was the group to which the donors belonged. To note about this clone: Its binding antigen is unknown. Base-call qualities are not available, and no considerably larger clone is one nucleotide away.

The library was prepared using the immunoSEQ multiplex PCR assay. On the study's bioinformatics: A statistical classification framework was built to diagnose cytomegalovirus status from the catalog of TCR beta chain sequences. Here the immuneACCESS table is served through TCRdb, limited to in-frame sequences with V and J called. Missing clones are a known gap in these copies; in checked studies unresolved V genes cover under half, and the rest lacks a known reason. That table is the source of V, J and clone size, and D and trimming were worked out from the DNA. The sample data list over 120,000 clones, and over 80% of these were observed just once. The top ten clonotypes cover roughly 6.4% of the sample. Specimen: PBMCs. The clonotype originates from a woman in her 30s in good health and CMV-seropositive.

The CDR3 corresponds to CASSPGVRGRGDTEAFF. The nucleotide sequence is given as TGTGCCAGCTCACCAGGCGTACGCGGCAGGGGGGACACTGAAGCTTTCTTT. The chain links TRBV18 with TRBJ1-1, with 7 junctional bases fitting TRBD1. From the cysteine up to the phenylalanine, the CDR3 has a length of 17 residues. Of all the DNA, just the CDR3 is kept, 51 bases in frame from base 1. Sequences KGHSH (CDR1) and LQKENI (CDR2) are obtained from the germline V gene. Germline trimming: 2 bases from V, 3 bases from J; junction bases outside gene matches: 12.